This T cell receptor beta chain was identified in a study of blood T cell repertoires in COVID-19. Across the study: COVID-19 samples from acute and convalescent phases originated in the United States, Italy and Spain.

Some clones are missing from TCRdb's copy, which holds only in-frame ones; the method was immunoSEQ multiplex PCR. The sample contains about 73,000 clones, around 77% of which appear only once. The sequencing input was peripheral blood. This receptor was identified in an older man with COVID-19, enrolled during active disease.

The CDR3 region has the DNA TGCAGTGCTGGGTCAGGGGATGGCTACACCTTC. Encoded protein: CSAGSGDGYTF. V usage is TRBV20-1 and J usage is TRBJ1-2; tentative D call: TRBD1 (6 bases). The CDR3 spans 11 residues. Trimming cost V 5 bases and J 6 bases, with 10 bases left between them. The germline gives CDR1 DFQATT, CDR2 SNEGSKA (reference sequence).